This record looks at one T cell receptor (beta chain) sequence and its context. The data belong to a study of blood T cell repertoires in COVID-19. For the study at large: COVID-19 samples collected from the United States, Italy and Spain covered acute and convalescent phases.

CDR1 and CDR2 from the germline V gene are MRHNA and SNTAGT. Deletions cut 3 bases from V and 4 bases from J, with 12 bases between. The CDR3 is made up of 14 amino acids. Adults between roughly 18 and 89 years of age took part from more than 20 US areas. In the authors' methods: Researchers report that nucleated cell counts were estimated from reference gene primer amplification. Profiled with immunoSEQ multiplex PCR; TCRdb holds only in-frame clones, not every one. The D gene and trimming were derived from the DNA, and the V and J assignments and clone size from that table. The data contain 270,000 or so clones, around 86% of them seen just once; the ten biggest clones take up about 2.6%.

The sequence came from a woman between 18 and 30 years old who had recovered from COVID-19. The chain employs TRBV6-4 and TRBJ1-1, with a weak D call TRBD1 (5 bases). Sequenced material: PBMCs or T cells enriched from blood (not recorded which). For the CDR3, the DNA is TGTGCCAGCAGTGAGAGAAGGGGAAGCACTGAAGCTTTCTTT. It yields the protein CASSERRGSTEAFF.